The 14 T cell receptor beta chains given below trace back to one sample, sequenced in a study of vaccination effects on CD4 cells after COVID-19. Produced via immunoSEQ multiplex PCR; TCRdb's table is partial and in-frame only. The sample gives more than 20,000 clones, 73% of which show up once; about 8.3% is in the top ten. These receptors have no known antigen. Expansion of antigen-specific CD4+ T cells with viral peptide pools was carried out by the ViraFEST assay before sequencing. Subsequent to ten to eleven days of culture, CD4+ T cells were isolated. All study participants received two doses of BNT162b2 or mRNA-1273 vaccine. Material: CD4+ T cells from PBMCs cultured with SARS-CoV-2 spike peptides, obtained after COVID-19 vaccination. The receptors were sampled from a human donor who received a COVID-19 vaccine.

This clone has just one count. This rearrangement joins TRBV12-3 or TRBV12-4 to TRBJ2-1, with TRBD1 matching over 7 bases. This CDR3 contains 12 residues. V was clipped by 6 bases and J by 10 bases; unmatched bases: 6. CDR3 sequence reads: CASSTGVGEQFF. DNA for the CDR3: TGTGCCAGCAGCACAGGGGTCGGGGAGCAGTTCTTC.

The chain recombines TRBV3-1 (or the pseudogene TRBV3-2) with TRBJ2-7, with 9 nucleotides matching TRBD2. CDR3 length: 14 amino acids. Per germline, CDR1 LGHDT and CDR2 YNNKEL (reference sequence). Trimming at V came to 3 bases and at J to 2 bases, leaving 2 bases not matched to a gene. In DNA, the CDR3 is TGTGCCAGCAGCCATGCGGGAGGGCCCTACGAGCAGTACTTC. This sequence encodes CASSHAGGPYEQYF.

CDR3 residues: CASSRGQETQYF. DNA of the CDR3: TGTGCCAGCAGTCGGGGGCAAGAGACCCAGTACTTC. This chain links TRBV6-2 or TRBV6-3 with TRBJ2-5; D might be TRBD2 (6 bases). The length of the CDR3 is 12 residues. Germline V lookup: CDR1 MNHEY, CDR2 SVGEGT. Trimming left V 5 bases short and J 2 bases short, with 6 bases between.

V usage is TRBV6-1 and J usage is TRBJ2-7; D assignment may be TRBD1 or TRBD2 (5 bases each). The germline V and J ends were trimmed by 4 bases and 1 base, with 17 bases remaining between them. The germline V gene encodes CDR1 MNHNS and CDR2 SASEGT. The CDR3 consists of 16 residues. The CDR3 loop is CASSGGLGVLSYEQYF. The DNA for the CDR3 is TGTGCCAGCAGTGGAGGTTTGGGGGTTTTGTCCTACGAGCAGTACTTC.

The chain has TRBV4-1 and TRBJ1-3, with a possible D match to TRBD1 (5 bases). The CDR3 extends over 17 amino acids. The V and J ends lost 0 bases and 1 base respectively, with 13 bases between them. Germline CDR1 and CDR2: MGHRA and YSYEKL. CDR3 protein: CASSQDPRGGSGNTIYF. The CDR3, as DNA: TGCGCCAGCAGCCAAGATCCCCGTGGGGGGTCTGGAAACACCATATATTTT.

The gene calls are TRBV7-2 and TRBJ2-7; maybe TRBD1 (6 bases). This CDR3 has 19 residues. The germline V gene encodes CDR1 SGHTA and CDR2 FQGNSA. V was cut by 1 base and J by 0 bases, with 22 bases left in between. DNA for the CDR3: TGTGCCAGCAGCTTAGTGGTCCGCCAGGGGCCACTGAGCTCCTACGAGCAGTACTTC. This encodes CASSLVVRQGPLSSYEQYF.

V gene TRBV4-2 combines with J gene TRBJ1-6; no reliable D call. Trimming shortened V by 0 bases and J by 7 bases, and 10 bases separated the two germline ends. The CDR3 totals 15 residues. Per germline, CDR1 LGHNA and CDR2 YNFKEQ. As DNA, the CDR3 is TGTGCCAGCAGCCAAGAACTACGGATAAATTCACCCCTCCACTTT. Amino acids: CASSQELRINSPLHF.

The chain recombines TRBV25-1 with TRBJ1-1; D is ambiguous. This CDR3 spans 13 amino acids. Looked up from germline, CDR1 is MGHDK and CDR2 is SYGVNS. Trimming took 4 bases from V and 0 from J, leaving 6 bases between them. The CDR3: CASSAAMNTEAFF. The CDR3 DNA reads TGTGCCAGCAGTGCTGCGATGAACACTGAAGCTTTCTTT.

The CDR3 protein is CASSMRSGRPNQPQHF. CDR3 nucleotides: TGTGCCAGCAGTATGCGATCGGGACGCCCAAATCAGCCCCAGCATTTT. This chain uses TRBV7-8 with TRBJ1-5; TRBD1 is a possible D gene (5 bases). Germline V gene sequence: CDR1 SGHVS, CDR2 FQNEAQ. With 6 bases removed from V and 4 bases from J, the gap between germline ends came to 19 bases. CDR3 size: 16 residues.

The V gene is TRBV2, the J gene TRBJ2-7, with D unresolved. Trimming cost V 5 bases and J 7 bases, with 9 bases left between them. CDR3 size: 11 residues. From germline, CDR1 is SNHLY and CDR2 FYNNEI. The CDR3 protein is CASSPQREQYF. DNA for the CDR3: TGTGCCAGCAGTCCCCAGAGAGAGCAGTACTTC.

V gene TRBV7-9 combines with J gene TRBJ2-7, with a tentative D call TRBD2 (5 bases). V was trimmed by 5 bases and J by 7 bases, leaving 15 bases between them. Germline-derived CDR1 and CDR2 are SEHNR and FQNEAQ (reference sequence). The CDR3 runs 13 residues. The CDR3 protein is CASSRDFGGEQYF. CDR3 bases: TGTGCCAGCAGCCGCGATTTCGGAGGAGAGCAGTACTTC. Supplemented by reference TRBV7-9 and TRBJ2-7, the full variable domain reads DTGVSQNPRHKITKRGQNVTFRCDPISEHNRLYWYRQTLGQGPEFLTYFQNEAQLEKSRLLSDRFSAERPKGSFSTLEIQRTEQGDSAMYLCASSRDFGGEQYFGPGTRLTVT.

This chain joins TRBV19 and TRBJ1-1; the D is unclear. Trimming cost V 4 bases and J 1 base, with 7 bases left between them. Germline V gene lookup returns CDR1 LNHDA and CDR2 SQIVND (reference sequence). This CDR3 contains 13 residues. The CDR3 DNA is TGTGCCAGTAGTAGTCGGACGAACACTGAAGCTTTCTTT. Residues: CASSSRTNTEAFF.

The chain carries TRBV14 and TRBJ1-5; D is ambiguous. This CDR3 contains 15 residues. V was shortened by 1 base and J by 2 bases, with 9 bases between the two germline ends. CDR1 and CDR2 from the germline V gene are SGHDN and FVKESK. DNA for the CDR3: TGTGCCAGCAGCCAAGGGGTCTCAGGCAATCAGCCCCAGCATTTT. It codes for CASSQGVSGNQPQHF.

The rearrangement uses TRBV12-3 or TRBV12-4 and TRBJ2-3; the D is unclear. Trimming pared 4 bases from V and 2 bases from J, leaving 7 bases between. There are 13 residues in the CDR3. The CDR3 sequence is CASSSQTTDTQYF. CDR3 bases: TGTGCCAGCAGTTCCCAGACCACAGATACGCAGTATTTT.